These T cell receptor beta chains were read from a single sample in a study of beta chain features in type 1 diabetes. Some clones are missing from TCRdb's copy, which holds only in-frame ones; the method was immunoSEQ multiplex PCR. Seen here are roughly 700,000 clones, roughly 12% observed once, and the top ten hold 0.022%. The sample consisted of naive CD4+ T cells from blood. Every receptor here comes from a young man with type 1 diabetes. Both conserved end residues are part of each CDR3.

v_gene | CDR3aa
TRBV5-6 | CASSFGRGGGDEQFF
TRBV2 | CASSEGLSYNEQFF
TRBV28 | CASSPPGTGPNQPQHF
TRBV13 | CASSLTGVNTEAFF
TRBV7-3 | CASSLDRGPYEQYF
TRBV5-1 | CASSLWDRFKNIQYF
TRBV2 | CASSESLNPESGELFF
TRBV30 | CAWTWGLARTDTQYF
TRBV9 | CASSTRLYIDTQYF
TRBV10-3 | CAISRPGGLSAEAFF
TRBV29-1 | CSVEDLLQGSNQPQHF
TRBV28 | CASDREYNSPLHF
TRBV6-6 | CASRRGGSYNEQFF
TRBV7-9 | CASSLVMGGFTDTQYF
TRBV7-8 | CASSPPLQGMNTEAFF
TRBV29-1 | CSVVPDRGYNEQFF
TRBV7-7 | CASSSGQAFQETQYF